A single sample gave rise to the 14 T cell receptor beta chains below, sequenced in a study of T cell repertoires in cytomegalovirus infection. TCRdb re-analysed the reads in MiXCR, keeping a single row per CDR3 protein. The table lists around 120,000 distinct CDR3 sequences, around 45% of them singletons. No antigens are known for them. This material consisted of CD8+ T cells from cultured PBMCs, taken from culture after CMV antigen stimulation. These receptors were obtained from a human donor in good health (CMV status not recorded). Some clones in this sample may be carry-over from other donors' samples.

This clonotype has a count of ten or more. The V and J genes are TRBV6-1 and TRBJ1-5; 9 nucleotides align to TRBD1. The germline V gene encodes CDR1 MNHNS and CDR2 SASEGT. The CDR3 runs 18 residues. Trimming removed 5 bases from V and 0 bases from J; junction bases left unmatched: 11. In DNA, the CDR3 is TGTGCCAGCAGTCCACGGACAGGGGCGTCCTATAGCAATCAGCCCCAGCATTTT. It is translated as CASSPRTGASYSNQPQHF.

The V gene is TRBV27, the J gene TRBJ2-3, with 9 bases identical to TRBD1. Germline assignment: CDR1 MNHEY and CDR2 SMNVEV (reference sequence). The junction had 9 bases not matched to a gene; V was cut back by 5 bases and J by 0 bases. CDR3 length: 17 amino acids. The DNA for the CDR3 is TGTGCCAGCAGTCTCGTCCGGGACAGGGCTAGCACAGATACGCAGTATTTT. It codes for CASSLVRDRASTDTQYF.

In DNA form, the CDR3 reads TGTGCCAGCAGTCCACAGGGCTGGGGGTCTGGCGGGGAGCTGTTTTTT. Amino acid sequence: CASSPQGWGSGGELFF. J is TRBJ2-2 and V is TRBV27; maybe TRBD1 (6 bases). This CDR3 region has 16 residues. Trimming removed 5 bases from V and 7 bases from J, with 20 bases in between. Germline CDR1 MNHEY, CDR2 SMNVEV (reference sequence).

This clonotype was seen a single time. The V gene is TRBV11-3, the J gene TRBJ1-1; D call uncertain. Germline V CDR1 and CDR2: SGHNT, YENEEA. This CDR3 contains 13 residues. The V and J ends lost 1 base and 8 bases respectively, with 11 bases between them. The CDR3 DNA reads as TGTGCCAGCAGCTTAGGGTCTGGGTTAGAAGCTTTCTTT. Translated, it gives CASSLGSGLEAFF.

This clonotype appeared a few times. V usage is TRBV7-9 and J usage is TRBJ1-2; TRBD1 aligns across 7 bases. J was trimmed by 5 bases and V by 5 bases; bases with no gene match: 2. Germline assignment: CDR1 SEHNR and CDR2 FQNEAQ (reference sequence). The CDR3 extends over 12 amino acids. In DNA, the CDR3 is TGTGCCAGCAGCGCAGGGGGTTATGGCTACACCTTC. This sequence encodes CASSAGGYGYTF.

The V gene is TRBV7-2, the J gene TRBJ2-7, with no clear D. Germline V CDR1 and CDR2: SGHTA, FQGNSA. The CDR3 runs to 15 residues. Trimming removed 1 base at V and 2 bases at J, with 12 bases between. The CDR3 DNA reads TGTGCCAGCAGCTTAGTTGGGCCGGCTACCTACGAGCAGTACTTC. Its translation: CASSLVGPATYEQYF. The whole variable domain, filled in from reference TRBV7-2 and TRBJ2-7, reads GAGVSQSPSNKVTEKGKDVELRCDPISGHTALYWYRQSLGQGLEFLIYFQGNSAPDKSGLPSDRFSAERTGGSVSTLTIQRTQQEDSAVYLCASSLVGPATYEQYFGPGTRLTVT.

Points on this clonotype: The junction departs from germline at one end; a sequencing error may be responsible. The chain carries TRBV7-6 and TRBJ2-7; D gene unclear. The CDR3 totals 13 residues. CDR1 SGHVS and CDR2 FNYEAQ come from the germline V gene. CDR3 loop: CAISLAERNEQYF. Here the CDR3 DNA reads TGTGCCATCAGCTTAGCCGAGCGAAACGAGCAGTACTTC.

V gene TRBV12-3 or TRBV12-4 combines with J gene TRBJ2-5; the D gene is possibly TRBD2 (7 bases). CDR3 size: 14 residues. V was cut by 6 bases and J by 5 bases, with 16 bases left in between. The CDR3 nucleotides read TGTGCCAGCAGCCCACAGGGAGGGGGGGAGACCCAGTACTTC. Its protein is CASSPQGGGETQYF.

V gene TRBV30 combines with J gene TRBJ2-7; 8 bases align to TRBD1. The germline CDR1 and CDR2 sequences are GTSNPN and SVGIG (reference sequence). The trim removed 3 bases at V and 2 bases at J, leaving 9 bases unmatched. The CDR3 has 15 residues. CDR3 protein: CAWRFPGGYTYEQYF. The CDR3 bases are TGTGCCTGGAGGTTCCCAGGGGGCTACACCTACGAGCAGTACTTC.

The chain couples TRBV20-1 to TRBJ2-7; tentative D call: TRBD1 (5 bases). Germline V gene sequence: CDR1 DFQATT, CDR2 SNEGSKA (reference sequence). Between the trimmed V and J ends, which lost 6 bases and 5 bases, there was a span of 17 bases. CDR3 length: 13 amino acids. CDR3 region: CSAGDSSSDEQYF. The CDR3 nucleotides read TGCAGTGCCGGAGACAGCTCGTCTGACGAGCAGTACTTC.

This clonotype was counted at least ten times. J is TRBJ2-3 and V is TRBV20-1; TRBD2 is a possible D gene (5 bases). The V gene lost 6 bases and the J gene lost 3 bases, with 7 bases spanning the gap. CDR1 is DFQATT and CDR2 is SNEGSKA in the germline V gene (reference sequence). This CDR3 is 11 amino acids long. CDR3: CSAGATDTQYF. The CDR3 coding sequence is TGCAGTGCGGGAGCGACAGATACGCAGTATTTT.

The chain is built from TRBV2 and TRBJ2-7; no clear D. Germline CDR1 and CDR2: SNHLY and FYNNEI. There are 13 residues in the CDR3. V gave up 2 bases and J gave up 3 bases, with 8 bases separating them. The CDR3 nucleotides are TGTGCCAGCAGTGAACGACATCACTACGAGCAGTACTTC. This gives the protein CASSERHHYEQYF.

Many counts were recorded for this clonotype. The CDR3 is CASSTLVTDEQFF. Here the CDR3 DNA reads TGTGCCAGCAGCACCCTAGTTACTGATGAGCAGTTCTTC. V is TRBV7-8 and J is TRBJ2-1; D is unresolved. This CDR3 spans 13 amino acids. Trimming removed 5 bases from V and 8 bases from J, with 13 bases in between. The germline gives CDR1 SGHVS, CDR2 FQNEAQ.

This clonotype has ten or more counts. The chain combines TRBV27 with TRBJ1-1; D is perhaps TRBD1 (6 bases). V lost 5 bases to trimming and J lost 4 bases, with 11 bases between them. The length of the CDR3 is 13 residues. The germline gives CDR1 MNHEY, CDR2 SMNVEV (reference sequence). CDR3 coding DNA: TGTGCCAGCAGTCTTGGACAGACCACTGAAGCTTTCTTT. It translates to CASSLGQTTEAFF.